These 23 T cell receptor beta chains were all obtained from the same sample, sequenced in a study of CD8+ T cells in alopecia areata. Extraction and reverse transcription of RNA yielded cDNA as the sequencing template. Sequencing was performed with immunoSEQ multiplex PCR; in TCRdb, only in-frame clones are kept and a portion is missing. Of 150,000 to 200,000 clones in the sample, around 60% were seen once. Treatment noted: oral pan-JAK inhibitor, 5-10 mg twice daily. The sequencing used CD4+ T cells sorted from blood, collected at week 49, from a patient treated with tofacitinib. The receptors stem from a human donor with alopecia areata.

The CDR3 region is CASRPTTSGANVLTF. In DNA, the CDR3 is TGTGCCAGCAGGCCGACAACCTCTGGGGCCAACGTCCTGACTTTC. This chain uses TRBV6-5 with TRBJ2-6; D gene uncertain. The germline gives CDR1 MNHEY, CDR2 SVGAGI. The CDR3 contains 15 residues. The V end lost 6 bases, the J end lost 0 bases, and 9 bases lay between the germline ends.

The chain has TRBV29-1 and TRBJ2-3; 8 nucleotides line up with TRBD1. There are 13 residues in the CDR3. With 7 bases clipped from V and 4 bases from J, the junction kept 7 bases outside the gene matches. In germline, CDR1 is SQVTM, CDR2 ANQGSEA. CDR3 bases: TGCAGCGCCCACAGGGGGAGCGCAGATACGCAGTATTTT. This codes for CSAHRGSADTQYF.

About this clone itself: The same CDR3 is also encoded by other DNA sequences in this sample. CDR3 in amino acids: CAWSVGGQPQHF. Here the CDR3 DNA reads TGTGCCTGGAGTGTAGGAGGGCAGCCCCAGCATTTT. The genes are TRBV30 and TRBJ1-5; no clear D. The CDR3 loop spans 12 amino acids. Germline CDR1 reads GTSNPN; CDR2 reads SVGIG (reference sequence). V lost 0 bases and J 7 bases, leaving 7 bases between the germline ends.

This chain connects TRBV18 to TRBJ2-3; maybe TRBD2 (6 bases). Germline V gene data show CDR1 as KGHSH and CDR2 as LQKENI. The CDR3 covers 15 residues. Trimming took off 3 bases at V and 1 base at J, with 11 bases between the two ends. The CDR3 nucleotides read TGTGCCAGCTCACCTCTACTAGCTCGCACAGATACGCAGTATTTT. It specifies CASSPLLARTDTQYF.

The gene calls are TRBV30 and TRBJ2-1, with TRBD1 matching 7 bases. Trimming at V came to 1 base and at J to 4 bases, leaving 7 bases not matched to a gene. CDR1 is GTSNPN, CDR2 SVGIG, per germline (reference sequence). The CDR3 spans 15 residues. CDR3 residues: CAWSATRQGYNEQFF. DNA for the CDR3: TGTGCCTGGAGTGCGACGAGACAGGGTTACAATGAGCAGTTCTTC.

This clone was counted only a few times. The V and J genes are TRBV6-5 and TRBJ1-5, with a tentative D call TRBD1 (6 bases). This CDR3 is built from 15 residues. CDR1 is MNHEY, CDR2 SVGAGI, per germline. Trimming shortened V by 7 bases and J by 6 bases, and 19 bases separated the two germline ends. The CDR3 DNA follows: TGTGCCAGCAAAGCGACAGGTTATCTTAGTCAGCCCCAGCATTTT. This translates into CASKATGYLSQPQHF.

CDR3 in amino acids: CASNGGFADTQYF. Here the CDR3 DNA reads TGTGCCAGCAACGGGGGTTTTGCAGATACGCAGTATTTT. The gene calls are TRBV2 and TRBJ2-3; D is perhaps TRBD2 (6 bases). Trimming pared 7 bases from V and 4 bases from J, leaving 12 bases between. The length of the CDR3 is 13 residues. Per germline, CDR1 SNHLY and CDR2 FYNNEI.

The sample holds one count of this clone. One end of the junction fails to match germline, which may point to a read error. The chain employs TRBV10-3 and TRBJ1-2, with 7 nucleotides matching TRBD1. Germline lookup yields CDR1 ENHRY and CDR2 SYGVKD. This CDR3 contains 12 residues. CDR3 DNA: TGTGCCATCAGTCCGGACAGGCATGGGTACACCTTC. Translating gives CAISPDRHGYTF.

This chain links TRBV29-1 with TRBJ2-3; D is possibly TRBD2 (5 bases). V lost 3 bases and J lost 6, with 10 bases in between. Germline CDR1 SQVTM, CDR2 ANQGSEA. The CDR3 has 12 amino acids. CDR3 DNA: TGCAGCGTTGAGAGGGCTGGGGATACGCAGTATTTT. Residues: CSVERAGDTQYF.

The V call is TRBV9, the J call TRBJ1-2; TRBD1 agrees at 8 bases. After removal of 4 bases from V and 3 bases from J, the junction contained 8 bases not matched to a gene. CDR1 and CDR2 (germline): SGDLS, YYNGEE. The CDR3 extends over 15 amino acids. In DNA, the CDR3 is TGTGCCAGCAGCCCCCGGACAGGGTTCGACTATGGCTACACCTTC. This codes for CASSPRTGFDYGYTF.

The chain combines TRBV30 with TRBJ1-2; D is undetermined. V gave up 2 bases and J gave up 4 bases, with 17 bases separating them. The germline V gene has CDR1 GTSNPN and CDR2 SVGIG (reference sequence). This CDR3 is 15 amino acids long. The CDR3 reads CAWSPALGSGYGYTF. The CDR3 bases are TGTGCCTGGAGTCCCGCGCTTGGCTCAGGCTATGGCTACACCTTC. The full variable domain, in which reference TRBV30 and TRBJ1-2 provide the parts outside the CDR3, is SQTIHQWPATLVQPVGSPLSLECTVEGTSNPNLYWYRQAAGRGLQLLFYSVGIGQISSEVPQNLSASRPQDRQFILSSKKLLLSDSGFYLCAWSPALGSGYGYTFGSGTRLTVV.

This clone showed up just a few times. This chain connects TRBV19 to TRBJ1-1, with no clear D. Looked up from germline, CDR1 is LNHDA and CDR2 is SQIVND (reference sequence). This CDR3 has 14 amino acids. Trimming took off 9 bases at V and 4 bases at J, with 18 bases between the two ends. The CDR3 DNA is TGTGCCAGACCGAAGGGAGAACGGGTCACTGAAGCTTTCTTT. Translation gives CARPKGERVTEAFF.

The chain joins TRBV29-1 to TRBJ2-7, with D perhaps given as TRBD1 or TRBD2 (5 bases each). The V end was cut by 4 bases, the J end by 6 bases, with 13 bases between. The CDR3 totals 12 residues. The germline V gene has CDR1 SQVTM and CDR2 ANQGSEA. CDR3 coding DNA: TGCAGCGTTGGGTTCAGGGAGCGCGAGCAGTACTTC. Protein product: CSVGFREREQYF.

This clone is a singleton in its sample. V is TRBV9 and J is TRBJ2-1; 8 bases are shared with TRBD2. This CDR3 is built from 14 residues. The junction had 6 bases not matched to a gene; V was cut back by 4 bases and J by 6 bases. CDR1 SGDLS and CDR2 YYNGEE come from the germline V gene. CDR3 amino acids: CASSSGLVSNEQFF. The CDR3 DNA is TGTGCCAGCAGCTCGGGACTAGTCAGCAATGAGCAGTTCTTC.

The rearrangement uses TRBV7-3 and TRBJ2-1, with 8 bases that match TRBD1. The J segment lost 6 bases and the V segment lost 4 bases, leaving 5 bases of the junction unmatched. Germline CDR1 reads SGHTA; CDR2 reads FQGTGA. This CDR3 spans 14 amino acids. The CDR3 DNA sequence: TGTGCCAGCAGCTCTGGACAGGGCGGCAATGAGCAGTTCTTC. Translated, it gives CASSSGQGGNEQFF.

Points on this clone: Other DNA variants within this sample encode the same CDR3. DNA for the CDR3: TGTGCCTGGAGTGTACAAGTTAACACTGAAGCTTTCTTT. Its translation: CAWSVQVNTEAFF. The V gene is TRBV30, the J gene TRBJ1-1; no firm D call. Germline loops: CDR1 GTSNPN, CDR2 SVGIG (reference sequence). Trimming stripped 0 bases from V and 2 bases from J, with 7 bases between. The CDR3 loop spans 13 amino acids.

The chain recombines TRBV30 with TRBJ2-3; D remains unclear. Between the trimmed V and J ends, which lost 5 bases and 2 bases, there was a span of 11 bases. Looked up from germline, CDR1 is GTSNPN and CDR2 is SVGIG (reference sequence). The CDR3 contains 13 residues. The CDR3 DNA is TGTGCCTGGCGAAACCCACACACAGATACGCAGTATTTT. Residues: CAWRNPHTDTQYF.

V is TRBV2 and J is TRBJ2-1, with a possible D match to TRBD1 (5 bases). The length of the CDR3 is 13 residues. Trimming removed 6 bases at V and 7 bases at J, with 13 bases between. Germline V gives CDR1 SNHLY, CDR2 FYNNEI. This chain's CDR3 is CASSLLRGNEQFF. The DNA of the CDR3 is TGTGCCAGCAGCCTCCTAAGGGGTAATGAGCAGTTCTTC. Drawing the rest from reference TRBV2 and TRBJ2-1, the complete variable domain is EPEVTQTPSHQVTQMGQEVILRCVPISNHLYFYWYRQILGQKVEFLVSFYNNEISEKSEIFDDQFSVERPDGSNFTLKIRSTKLEDSAMYFCASSLLRGNEQFFGPGTRLTVL.

The V and J genes are TRBV9 and TRBJ2-3, with 7 bases fitting TRBD1. The CDR3 extends over 17 amino acids. V gave up 1 base and J gave up 2 bases; unmatched junction bases: 10. Germline-derived CDR1 and CDR2 are SGDLS and YYNGEE. CDR3 nucleotides: TGTGCCAGCAGCGTAACTGCAGCAGGGGGTTTCACAGATACGCAGTATTTT. As protein: CASSVTAAGGFTDTQYF.

A single count supports this clone. The chain links TRBV6-5 to TRBJ1-1, with 7 bases aligning to TRBD1. CDR1 is MNHEY, CDR2 SVGAGI, per germline. There are 12 residues in the CDR3. J gave up 8 bases and V 5 bases, and 5 bases lay outside the gene matches. This CDR3 is CASSPQGREAFF. The CDR3 bases are TGTGCCAGCAGTCCACAGGGGAGGGAAGCTTTCTTT.

This clone is a singleton in its sample. This CDR3 reads CSARTGPGYTF. The CDR3 DNA follows: TGCAGTGCTAGAACGGGACCTGGCTACACCTTC. The chain links TRBV20-1 to TRBJ1-2; D may be TRBD1 (5 bases). This CDR3 is 11 amino acids long. Trimming left V 2 bases short and J 7 bases short, with 8 bases between. Germline loops: CDR1 DFQATT, CDR2 SNEGSKA (reference sequence).

This clone was seen a few times. This chain uses TRBV29-1 with TRBJ2-7; D unresolved. The germline V gene has CDR1 SQVTM and CDR2 ANQGSEA. The CDR3 totals 13 residues. Trimming stripped 6 bases from V and 3 bases from J, with 15 bases between. CDR3 residues: CSVRPLVGYEQYF. CDR3 bases: TGCAGCGTCCGGCCCTTGGTGGGCTACGAGCAGTACTTC.

This clone was counted between two and nine times. The genes are TRBV5-1 and TRBJ2-5; D possibly corresponds to TRBD1 (6 bases). The germline V gene has CDR1 SGHRS and CDR2 YFSETQ. Trimming cost V 2 bases and J 0 bases, with 8 bases left between them. This CDR3 is 14 amino acids long. The CDR3 nucleotides are TGCGCCAGCAGCTTCAGGGGATACCAAGAGACCCAGTACTTC. It encodes CASSFRGYQETQYF.